This TCR beta chain appears in the sequencing data of a study of STAT5B mutations in CD4+ large granular lymphocyte leukemia. V was clipped by 4 bases and J by 0 bases, with 9 bases between them. Germline V gene lookup returns CDR1 GTSNPN and CDR2 SVGIG (reference sequence). The CDR3 runs 14 residues. A note on this clone: Its antigen is undetermined.

The survey-level immunoSEQ assay was used. The assay was immunoSEQ multiplex PCR, and TCRdb's table has in-frame clones only and misses some. The table shows some 41,000 clones, with roughly 76% occurring only once. Overall study findings and caveats: Roughly 27% of private leukemic clonotypes occurred rarely in other patients' non-leukemic repertoires. 8/27 top patient clones versus 2/35 control clones were TRBV06-family. Without putative leukemic clones, patient CD4-sorted repertoires remained more clonal than healthy CD4+ repertoires.

Input material: CD4+ T cells from blood buffy coats. This TCR derives from a human donor in good health. The genes are TRBV30 and TRBJ2-2; possibly TRBD1 for D (5 bases). Here the CDR3 DNA reads TGTGCCTGGACTAGGGGCCCGAACACCGGGGAGCTGTTTTTT. Its translation: CAWTRGPNTGELFF.